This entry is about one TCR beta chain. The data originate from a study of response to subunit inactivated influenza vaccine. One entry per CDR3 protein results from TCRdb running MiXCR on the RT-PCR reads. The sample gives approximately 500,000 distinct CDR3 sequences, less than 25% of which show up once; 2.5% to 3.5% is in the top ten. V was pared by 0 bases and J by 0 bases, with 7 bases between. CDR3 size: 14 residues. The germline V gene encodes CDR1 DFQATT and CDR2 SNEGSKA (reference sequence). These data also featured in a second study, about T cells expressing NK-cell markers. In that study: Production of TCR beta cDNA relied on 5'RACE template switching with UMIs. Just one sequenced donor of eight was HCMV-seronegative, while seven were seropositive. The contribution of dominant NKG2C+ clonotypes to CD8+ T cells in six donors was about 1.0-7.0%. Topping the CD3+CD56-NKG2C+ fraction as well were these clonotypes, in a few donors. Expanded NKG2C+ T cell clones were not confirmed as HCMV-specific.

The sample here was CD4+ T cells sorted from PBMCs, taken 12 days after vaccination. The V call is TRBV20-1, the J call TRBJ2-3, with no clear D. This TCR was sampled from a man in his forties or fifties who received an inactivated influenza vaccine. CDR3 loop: CSAREVTSTDTQYF. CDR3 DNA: TGCAGTGCTAGAGAAGTGACCAGCACAGATACGCAGTATTTT.